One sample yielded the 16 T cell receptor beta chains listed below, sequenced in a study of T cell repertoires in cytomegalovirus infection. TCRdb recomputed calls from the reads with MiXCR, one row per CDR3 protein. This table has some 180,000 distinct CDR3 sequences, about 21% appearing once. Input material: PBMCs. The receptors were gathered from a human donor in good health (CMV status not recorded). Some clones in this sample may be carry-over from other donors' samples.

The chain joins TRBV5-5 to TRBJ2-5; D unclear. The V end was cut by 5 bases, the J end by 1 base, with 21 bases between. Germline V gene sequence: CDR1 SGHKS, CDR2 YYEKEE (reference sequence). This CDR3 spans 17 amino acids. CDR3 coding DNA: TGTGCCAGCAGATCAGTCCGTGGGCCAGCCTCCCAAGAGACCCAGTACTTC. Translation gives CASRSVRGPASQETQYF. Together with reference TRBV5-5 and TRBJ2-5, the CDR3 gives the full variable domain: DAGVTQSPTHLIKTRGQQVTLRCSPISGHKSVSWYQQVLGQGPQFIFQYYEKEERGRGNFPDRFSARQFPNYSSELNVNALLLGDSALYLCASRSVRGPASQETQYFGPGTRLLVL.

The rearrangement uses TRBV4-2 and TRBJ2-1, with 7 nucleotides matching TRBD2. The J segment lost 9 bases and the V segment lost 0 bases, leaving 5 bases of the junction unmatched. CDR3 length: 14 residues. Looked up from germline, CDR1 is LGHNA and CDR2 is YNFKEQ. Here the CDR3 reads CASSQEGRDGEQFF. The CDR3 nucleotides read TGTGCCAGCAGCCAAGAGGGGAGGGACGGTGAGCAGTTCTTC.

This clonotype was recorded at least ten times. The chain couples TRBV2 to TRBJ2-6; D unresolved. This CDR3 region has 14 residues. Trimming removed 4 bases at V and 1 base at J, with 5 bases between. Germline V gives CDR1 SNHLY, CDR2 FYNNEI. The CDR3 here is CASSAQSGANVLTF. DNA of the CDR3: TGTGCCAGCAGTGCACAGTCTGGGGCCAACGTCCTGACTTTC.

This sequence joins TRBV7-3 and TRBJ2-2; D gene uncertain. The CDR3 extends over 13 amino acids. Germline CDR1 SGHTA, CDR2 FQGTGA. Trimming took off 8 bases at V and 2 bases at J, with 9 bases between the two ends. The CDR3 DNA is TGTGCCAGCGGATGGGGAAACACCGGGGAGCTGTTTTTT. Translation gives CASGWGNTGELFF.

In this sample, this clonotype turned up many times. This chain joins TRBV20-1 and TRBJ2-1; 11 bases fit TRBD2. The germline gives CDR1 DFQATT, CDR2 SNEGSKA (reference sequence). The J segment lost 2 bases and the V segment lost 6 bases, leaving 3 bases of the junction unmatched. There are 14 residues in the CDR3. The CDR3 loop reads CSATSGSAYNEQFF. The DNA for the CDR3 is TGCAGTGCCACTAGCGGGAGTGCCTACAATGAGCAGTTCTTC.

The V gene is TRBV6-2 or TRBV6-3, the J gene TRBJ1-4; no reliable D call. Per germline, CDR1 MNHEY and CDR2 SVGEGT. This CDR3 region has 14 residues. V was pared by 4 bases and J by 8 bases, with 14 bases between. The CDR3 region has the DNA TGTGCCAGCAGTTTGGTCCGCAGCAGCGAAAAACTGTTTTTT. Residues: CASSLVRSSEKLFF.

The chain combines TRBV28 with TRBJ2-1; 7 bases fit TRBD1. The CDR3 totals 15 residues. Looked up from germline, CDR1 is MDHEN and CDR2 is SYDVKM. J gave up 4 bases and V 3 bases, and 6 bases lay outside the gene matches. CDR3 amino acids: CASSFPRGSYNEQFF. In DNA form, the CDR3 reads TGTGCCAGCAGTTTCCCCAGGGGGTCTTACAATGAGCAGTTCTTC.

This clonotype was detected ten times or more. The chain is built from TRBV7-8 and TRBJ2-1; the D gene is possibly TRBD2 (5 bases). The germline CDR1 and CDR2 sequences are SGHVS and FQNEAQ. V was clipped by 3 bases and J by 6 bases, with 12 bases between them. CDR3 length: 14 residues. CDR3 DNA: TGTGCCAGCAGCTTTGGGAGACTGGGCAATGAGCAGTTCTTC. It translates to CASSFGRLGNEQFF. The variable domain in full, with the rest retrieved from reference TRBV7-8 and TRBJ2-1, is GAGVSQSPRYKVAKRGQDVALRCDPISGHVSLFWYQQALGQGPEFLTYFQNEAQLDKSGLPSDRFFAERPEGSVSTLKIQRTQQEDSAVYLCASSFGRLGNEQFFGPGTRLTVL.

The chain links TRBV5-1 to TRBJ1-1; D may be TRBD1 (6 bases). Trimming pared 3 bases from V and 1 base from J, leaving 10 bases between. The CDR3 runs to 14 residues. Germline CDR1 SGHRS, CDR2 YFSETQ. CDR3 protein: CASSWQGGNTEAFF. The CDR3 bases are TGCGCCAGCAGCTGGCAAGGGGGGAACACTGAAGCTTTCTTT.

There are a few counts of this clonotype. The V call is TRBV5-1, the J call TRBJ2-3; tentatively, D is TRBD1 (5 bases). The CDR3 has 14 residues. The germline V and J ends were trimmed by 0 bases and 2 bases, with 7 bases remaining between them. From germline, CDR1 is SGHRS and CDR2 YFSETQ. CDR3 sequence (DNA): TGCGCCAGCAGCTTGGACAGGTACACAGATACGCAGTATTTT. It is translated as CASSLDRYTDTQYF.

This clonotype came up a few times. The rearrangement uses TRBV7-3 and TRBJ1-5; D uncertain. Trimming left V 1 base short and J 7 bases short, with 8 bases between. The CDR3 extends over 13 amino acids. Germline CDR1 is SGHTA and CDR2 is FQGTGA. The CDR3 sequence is CASSLSVGQPQHF. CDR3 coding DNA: TGTGCCAGCAGCTTAAGCGTTGGACAGCCCCAGCATTTT.

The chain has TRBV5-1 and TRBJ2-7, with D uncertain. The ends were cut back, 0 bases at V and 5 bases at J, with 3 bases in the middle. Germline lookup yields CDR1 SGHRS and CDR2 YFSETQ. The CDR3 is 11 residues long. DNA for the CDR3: TGCGCCAGCAGCTTGGAAAACGAGCAGTACTTC. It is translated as CASSLENEQYF.

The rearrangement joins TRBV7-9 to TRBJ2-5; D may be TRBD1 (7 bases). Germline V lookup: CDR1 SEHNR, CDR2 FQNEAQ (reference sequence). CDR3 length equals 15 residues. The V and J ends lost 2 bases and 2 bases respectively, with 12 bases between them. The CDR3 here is CASSLPAGQQETQYF. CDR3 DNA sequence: TGTGCCAGCAGCTTACCCGCGGGACAGCAAGAGACCCAGTACTTC. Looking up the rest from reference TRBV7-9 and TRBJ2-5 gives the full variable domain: DTGVSQNPRHKITKRGQNVTFRCDPISEHNRLYWYRQTLGQGPEFLTYFQNEAQLEKSRLLSDRFSAERPKGSFSTLEIQRTEQGDSAMYLCASSLPAGQQETQYFGPGTRLLVL.

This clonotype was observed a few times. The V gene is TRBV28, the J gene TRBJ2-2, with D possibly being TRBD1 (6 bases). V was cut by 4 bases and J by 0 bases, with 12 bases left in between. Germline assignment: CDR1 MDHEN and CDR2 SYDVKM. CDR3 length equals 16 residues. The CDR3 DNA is TGTGCCAGCAGTTCCCAGGGGAATGCGAACACCGGGGAGCTGTTTTTT. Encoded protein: CASSSQGNANTGELFF.

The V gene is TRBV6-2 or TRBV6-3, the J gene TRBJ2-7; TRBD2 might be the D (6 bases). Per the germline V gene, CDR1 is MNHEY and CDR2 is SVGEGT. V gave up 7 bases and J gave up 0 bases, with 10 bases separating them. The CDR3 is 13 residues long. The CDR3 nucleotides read TGTGCCAGCAAGAAGGACTACTCCTACGAGCAGTACTTC. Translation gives CASKKDYSYEQYF.

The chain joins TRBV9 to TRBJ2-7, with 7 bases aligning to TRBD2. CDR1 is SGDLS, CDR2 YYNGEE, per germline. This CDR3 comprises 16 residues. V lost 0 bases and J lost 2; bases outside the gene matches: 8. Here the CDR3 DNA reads TGTGCCAGCAGCGTAGGGGCTGGCGGGGGACCCTACGAGCAGTACTTC. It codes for CASSVGAGGGPYEQYF.